This T cell receptor (beta chain) was retrieved from a study of STAT5B mutations in CD4+ large granular lymphocyte leukemia. General study findings and limits: Patient CD4-sorted repertoires stayed more clonal than healthy ones after leukemic-clone removal. Without HLA matching, higher CD4+ than CD8+ T-LGLL clonality could reflect small sample size. TRBV06-family usage was enriched in top patient clones (8/27) versus controls (2/35).

Concerning this clone: The antigen is unknown.

Here immunoSEQ multiplex PCR was the method, and the copy in TCRdb shows in-frame clones only, minus some. The sample records approximately 21,000 clones, 78% being singletons. V shed 1 base and J shed 11 bases, with 20 bases lying between them. Germline V gene lookup returns CDR1 SGHTA and CDR2 FQGNSA. This CDR3 spans 15 amino acids. The sequence was collected from a human donor in good health. The material sequenced was CD4+ T cells from blood buffy coats. The V gene is TRBV7-2, the J gene TRBJ1-1, with D tentatively TRBD1 (5 bases). The CDR3, as DNA: TGTGCCAGCAGCTTAGAGGGGTGGGGGGATAAGAGTGCTTTCTTT. The encoded protein is CASSLEGWGDKSAFF.